The clone carrying this TCR beta chain has a single count. Reverse transcription of roughly 0.5 to 1 ug RNA used random hexamers. TCRdb itself ran the immunoSEQ multiplex PCR reads through MiXCR, one entry per CDR3 protein. Of about 200,000 distinct CDR3 sequences in the sample, around nine tenths were seen once. The data belong to a study of CD8 T cells in Susac syndrome. This CDR3 region has 13 residues. V shed 5 bases and J shed 6 bases, with 11 bases lying between them. From germline, CDR1 is SEHNR and CDR2 FQNEAQ (reference sequence). Negative isolation was applied to CD8+ and CD4+ T cells, and FACS enrichment was applied to TEMRA cells.

The receptor was isolated from a human donor with multiple sclerosis. Sequenced sample: CD8+ T cells from PBMCs. The V call is TRBV7-9, the J call TRBJ2-1, with D possibly TRBD1 on 5 matching bases. The CDR3 bases are TGTGCCAGCAGCCCCGGACATACCAATGAGCAGTTCTTC. The encoded protein is CASSPGHTNEQFF.